These 9 T cell receptor beta chains were sequenced from one sample in a study of blood T cell repertoires in COVID-19. Sequencing used immunoSEQ multiplex PCR; TCRdb keeps in-frame clones, though not all of them. The sample has about 140,000 clones, around 82% seen once. Material for sequencing was PBMCs or T cells enriched from blood (not recorded which). The receptors originated from a man aged 40-50 years with acute COVID-19.

The chain carries TRBV3-1 (or the pseudogene TRBV3-2) and TRBJ1-5; TRBD1 matches at 7 bases. Germline CDR1 LGHDT, CDR2 YNNKEL (reference sequence). The CDR3 is 17 residues long. Unmatched junction bases numbered 12, after V lost 1 base and J lost 6 bases. The CDR3 loop is CASSQGRSTGRFQPQHF. CDR3 bases: TGTGCCAGCAGCCAAGGGAGGTCGACAGGGAGGTTTCAGCCCCAGCATTTT.

A few counts support this clone. J is TRBJ1-1 and V is TRBV29-1; no reliable D call. Per the germline V gene, CDR1 is SQVTM and CDR2 is ANQGSEA. The CDR3 runs to 14 residues. V lost 3 bases, J lost 0 bases, and 11 bases lay in between. CDR3 DNA sequence: TGCAGCGTTGATTGGTGGCCCGTGAACACTGAAGCTTTCTTT. Its translation is CSVDWWPVNTEAFF.

The chain carries TRBV6-5 and TRBJ1-2, with 9 bases lining up with TRBD1. Germline CDR1 is MNHEY and CDR2 is SVGAGI. This CDR3 spans 12 amino acids. The V and J ends lost 9 bases and 8 bases, in that order; junction bases with no gene match: 7. The CDR3 nucleotides are TGTGCCAGTGGAACAGGGGGCCTCGGCTACACCTTC. Protein sequence: CASGTGGLGYTF.

V usage is TRBV29-1 and J usage is TRBJ2-5; TRBD1 is a possible D gene (6 bases). CDR1 and CDR2 (germline): SQVTM, ANQGSEA. Trimming took 4 bases from V and 3 from J, leaving 15 bases between them. The CDR3 totals 14 residues. For the CDR3, the DNA is TGCAGCGTTGTTAGGGCAGGGACAAAAGAGACCCAGTACTTC. Translated, it gives CSVVRAGTKETQYF.

This chain joins TRBV6-6 and TRBJ1-6, with 8 bases aligning to TRBD1. This CDR3 contains 17 residues. V was pared by 5 bases and J by 7 bases, with 13 bases of the junction left unmatched. CDR1 MNHNY and CDR2 SVGAGI come from the germline V gene (reference sequence). CDR3 bases: TGTGCCAGCAGTCCAAACAGGGGGGCCACTGAGAATTCACCCCTCCACTTT. Amino acid sequence: CASSPNRGATENSPLHF.

This clone was detected once. The chain carries TRBV7-2 and TRBJ2-7, with TRBD2 matching over 7 bases. The CDR3 covers 14 residues. V gave up 5 bases and J gave up 3 bases; unmatched junction bases: 7. CDR1 is SGHTA and CDR2 is FQGNSA in the germline V gene. Here the CDR3 DNA reads TGTGCCAGCAGCCCCTCCACGGGGGGCTACGAGCAGTACTTC. Its translation is CASSPSTGGYEQYF.

J is TRBJ1-2 and V is TRBV21-1; the tabulated D call, TRBD1, remains unverified against the DNA. TRBV21-1 is recorded as a pseudogene. The CDR3 is 15 amino acids. The DNA of the CDR3 is TGTGCCAGCAGCAAAGACGTAGGGGTAGACTATGGCTACACCTTC. This codes for CASSKDVGVDYGYTF.

The chain couples TRBV29-1 to TRBJ2-7, with D perhaps TRBD2 (5 bases). The CDR3 contains 13 residues. Trimming pared 5 bases from V and 2 bases from J, leaving 13 bases between. Germline V lookup: CDR1 SQVTM, CDR2 ANQGSEA. The CDR3: CSVTFTGTYEQYF. As DNA, the CDR3 is TGCAGCGTTACCTTCACCGGGACCTACGAGCAGTACTTC.

This chain uses TRBV19 with TRBJ1-3; TRBD1 matches 7 bases. Germline V lookup: CDR1 LNHDA, CDR2 SQIVND (reference sequence). The CDR3 sequence is 16 residues long. Losses at the gene ends were 5 bases for V and 2 bases for J; bases not matched to a gene: 9. CDR3 region: CASSADSTGTGNTIYF. In DNA, the CDR3 is TGTGCCAGTAGTGCAGATTCGACAGGGACTGGAAACACCATATATTTT.